The TCR beta chain under discussion was sequenced for a study of cytomegalovirus exposure and HLA in healthy donors. Study-level results: Productive rates of about 90% or about 30% were seen for most TCR beta V segments in an earlier analysis.

Notes on this clone: Its cognate antigen is unknown.

The germline gives CDR1 SGHTA, CDR2 FQGNSA. Germline trimming cut 1 base from V and 6 bases from J; bases unmatched to any gene: 8. This CDR3 comprises 16 residues. 13 Jbeta primers and 60 Vbeta primers were used for the PCR. Clones were read by immunoSEQ multiplex PCR, and TCRdb kept only the in-frame ones, dropping some. The table records about 180,000 clones, 60% to 85% of them present only once. Source material: PBMCs. The origin of this receptor is a man in his forties in good health and CMV-seronegative. The chain employs TRBV7-2 and TRBJ1-5; TRBD1 matches at 8 bases. The CDR3 region has the DNA TGTGCCAGCAGCTTAGGGGCAGGGGGCCGAATTCAGCCCCAGCATTTT. It encodes CASSLGAGGRIQPQHF.